The entry that follows covers one T cell receptor (beta chain) sequence. The CDR3 length is 13 residues. Trimming left V 2 bases short and J 4 bases short, with 6 bases between. The germline V gene has CDR1 LGHDT and CDR2 YNNKEL (reference sequence). The sample comes from a study of blood T cell repertoires in COVID-19. Study information: COVID-19 samples, acute and convalescent, were from the United States, Italy and Spain.

Participant ages covered about 18 to 89 years across around 25 US areas. Cohort placement rested on clinical history that participants reported themselves. As originally analysed: Quantification of nucleated cells was approximated via reference gene primer amplification. Data came from immunoSEQ multiplex PCR; TCRdb stores just in-frame clones and leaves some out. V, J and clone size reflect that table, while D and trimming were determined from the DNA. The sample records roughly 500,000 clones, roughly 88% being singletons. The sequence was obtained from a middle-aged woman who had recovered from COVID-19. The chain couples TRBV3-1 (or the pseudogene TRBV3-2) to TRBJ1-5; no clear D gene. Sequenced material: PBMCs or T cells enriched from blood (not recorded which). Written as DNA, the CDR3 is TGTGCCAGCAGCCAATACTTAAATCAGCCCCAGCATTTT. Its translation is CASSQYLNQPQHF.